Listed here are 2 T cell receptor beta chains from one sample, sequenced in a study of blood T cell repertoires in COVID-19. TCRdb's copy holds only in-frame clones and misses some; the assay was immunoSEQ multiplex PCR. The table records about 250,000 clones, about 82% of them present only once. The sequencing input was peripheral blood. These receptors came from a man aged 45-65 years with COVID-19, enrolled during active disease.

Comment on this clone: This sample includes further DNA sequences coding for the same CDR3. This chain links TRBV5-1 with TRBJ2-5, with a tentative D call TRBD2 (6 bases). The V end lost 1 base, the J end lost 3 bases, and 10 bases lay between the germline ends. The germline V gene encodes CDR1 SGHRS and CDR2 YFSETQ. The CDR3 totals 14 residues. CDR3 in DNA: TGCGCCAGCAGCTTGTCCGGGGGAAAAGAGACCCAGTACTTC. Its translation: CASSLSGGKETQYF.

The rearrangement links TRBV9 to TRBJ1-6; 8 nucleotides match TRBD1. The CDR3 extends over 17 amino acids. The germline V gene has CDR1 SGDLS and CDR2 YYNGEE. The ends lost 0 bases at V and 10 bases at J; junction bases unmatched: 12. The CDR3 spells CASSVAPRTGQGSPLHF. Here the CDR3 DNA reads TGTGCCAGCAGCGTAGCCCCCAGGACAGGGCAAGGATCACCCCTCCACTTT.